This TCR beta chain was profiled in a study of neurological immune-mediated disorders. Whole-study results and caveats: Phylogenetic grouping placed 18 of 34 multiple sclerosis patients' repertoires in one related-CDR3 cluster, a possible signature.

The cDNA came from 5'RACE with 10-nucleotide random UMIs. Via MiXCR, TCRdb re-called the 5' RACE reads, giving one row per CDR3 protein. The table shows 80,000 to 95,000 distinct CDR3 sequences, with under 4.5% occurring only once. This clonotype came up many times. Its antigen is as yet unknown. V shed 3 bases and J shed 2 bases, with 9 bases lying between them. Germline assignment: CDR1 SGHKS and CDR2 YYEKEE (reference sequence). This CDR3 is built from 13 residues. The source material was PBMCs. The receptor's source is a woman aged 50 to 65 with multiple sclerosis. The chain couples TRBV5-5 to TRBJ2-7, with D possibly being TRBD1 (6 bases). CDR3 sequence (DNA): TGTGCCAGCAGCTCCAGGGACACCTACGAGCAGTACTTC. It translates to CASSSRDTYEQYF.